This T cell receptor beta chain was sequenced in a study of T cell responses to AZD1222 COVID-19 vaccine. Broader study findings: The sample set comprised mostly white British donors with more females, and clonal diversity was possibly underestimated.

Of note for this clone: The antigen is undetermined.

The repertoire was sequenced with immunoSEQ multiplex PCR; TCRdb's copy has only in-frame clones and lacks some. Among 95,000 to 150,000 clones, 93% were seen once, and the ten largest hold around 5.1%. The trim removed 5 bases at V and 3 bases at J, leaving 6 bases unmatched. Germline CDR1 and CDR2: MDHEN and SYDVKM. The CDR3 has 14 amino acids. The sequencing here drew on peripheral blood, taken 28 days after the second AZD1222 dose. V is TRBV28 and J is TRBJ1-2, with 7 bases fitting TRBD1. This clonotype was sampled from an adult who received the AZD1222 COVID-19 vaccine. DNA of the CDR3: TGTGCCAGCAGTCCGACAGGGCGATACTATGGCTACACCTTC. Amino acid sequence: CASSPTGRYYGYTF.